This T cell receptor beta chain is from a study of cytomegalovirus exposure and HLA in healthy donors (dated by TCRdb to about 2017). Background on the whole study: An earlier analysis of approximately 600 of the donors reported 250 to 350 Gb of sequence data and some 120 million unique TCR beta sequences from 150 million to 200 million T cells. About 300 gigabases of sequencing data and 78 million or so unique TCR sequences were included in an early release covering roughly 600 HLA-typed donors. Among the 398 genotyped donors, around 81% belonged to the genetic ancestry cluster associated with self-reported Caucasian donors. The aim of the study was to test whether cataloging public T cell receptors could identify signatures of past pathogen exposure. The study profiled the T cell repertoires of 500 to 800 subjects by immunosequencing and related them to cytomegalovirus serostatus. A separate validation cohort of more than 100 different subjects was used in addition to the approximately 670-subject first cohort. The study combined high-throughput TCR immunosequencing, statistical association of individual TCRs with disease status, and machine learning to predict cytomegalovirus infection status. In a later analysis, previously published TCR beta repertoires from several hundred donors were re-analyzed and high-resolution HLA genotyping was added so that TCR occurrence patterns could be studied. The later analysis used no new phenotypic data to find candidate immune exposures, relying instead on TCR beta sequences and their occurrence across donors. An earlier analysis of more than 450 of the donors used high-throughput TCR beta sequencing to judge whether each TCR beta V gene segment behaved as functional or pseudogenic. Donor age, sex, ethnicity and CMV serostatus were collected together with the repertoire data. A later genetic analysis took genome-wide SNP genotypes for about three fifths of the roughly 700 donors and used that subset as a discovery cohort. Every discovery cohort repertoire had been produced on one sequencing platform. HLA typing included class I and class II loci at four-digit resolution. Typing coverage varied by locus: roughly 620-640 donors for A, B, C, DRB1 and DQB1; approximately 560 for DQA1; more than 600 for DPA1; roughly 450 for DPB1. A handful of DR-DQ haplotypes were handled as single units for association and clustering because linkage in the cohort was strong. On average, roughly 200,000 unique TCR beta nucleotide sequences were sequenced per donor among more than 350 genotyped donors of the cohort, with roughly 19% of those sequences being non-productive.

What the work shows at the level of the full study, not this receptor alone: Compared with equally common non-associated chains, HLA-associated TCR beta chains in a later analysis were more clonally expanded and had lower generation probabilities. A later analysis found that TCR association rates varied across HLA loci, with DRB1 alleles showing the most associated TCRs and HLA-C alleles the fewest. Most CMV-associated TCR beta chains appeared to be HLA-restricted in a later analysis, and the HLA associations seemed to be driven largely by CMV exposure. When HLA alleles, especially DR and DQ, strongly co-occurred, attributing TCR associations to individual alleles was difficult. The study listed approximately 150 TCR beta chains as associated with cytomegalovirus. Correlated functional status among segregating V segments might be attributable to linkage disequilibrium, but an unknown experimental factor could not be ruled out. A further reported finding was that TCR beta sequences accurately predicted the HLA-A and HLA-B alleles for most subjects in the first cohort. Specific HLA alleles were associated with 15,000 to 20,000 TCR beta sequences at a false discovery rate of 0.05 in a later analysis. While some public TCRs were present in many individuals, most TCR sequences turned up only very rarely across donors. The earlier analysis of fewer than 750 of the donors excluded approximately 17 rarely observed V segments, including chromosome 9 orphons, because counts were too low. The sequencing pipeline was judged likely to have produced a cluster of highly shared sequence variants as a technical artifact. A later genetic analysis reported fewer N-insertions in productive TCRs among donors in an Asian-associated ancestry cluster than the roughly 670-donor mean. In a later analysis, several top co-occurrence clusters were reported to appear linked to parvovirus B19, influenza, CMV and Epstein-Barr virus. In a later genetic analysis, a missense DCLRE1C variant was associated with V-gene and J-gene trimming of TCR beta chains, and the association was replicated in an independent cohort. The authors suggested that the approach could potentially be extended to other disease states and immunological phenotypes. Only TCR beta chains were sequenced in this cohort, and the absence of alpha or paired-chain data limited detectable features. In vitro tests confirmed that three of the cytomegalovirus-associated TCR beta chains recognize cytomegalovirus antigens. Broadly in line with IMGT annotations, most TCR beta V segments showed up in productive rearrangements about 87% or about 30% of the time in an earlier analysis of 587 of the donors. Because some donors lacked HLA typing at each locus, the association tests relied only on the typed subset. The only immune exposure information available for the cohort was CMV serostatus. The presence/absence analyses assumed that sequencing depth was roughly uniform across donors, and that assumption may not be true. The classifier was reported to diagnose cytomegalovirus status with high specificity and sensitivity in both the original and validation cohorts.

Of note for this clone: No cognate antigen has been identified for it. No base quality values were provided; no much bigger clone lies one nucleotide off.

The library was obtained by the immunoSEQ multiplex PCR assay. The multiplex PCR relied on a mix of 60 forward primers for TCR Vbeta segments and 13 reverse primers for TCR Jbeta segments. The CDR3 region of rearranged TCR beta genes was amplified from genomic DNA by a multiplex PCR assay. The amplified TCR beta libraries were sequenced on the Illumina HiSeq System as 87-base-pair reads. The published analysis was carried out like this. A later analysis tallied tens of millions of unique TCR beta chains across the 666 repertoires, and some 10 million of those chains were shared by two or more donors. Raw reads were error-corrected and collapsed into unique sequences by a nearest-neighbor algorithm in which closely related sequences were merged to remove PCR and sequencing errors. To assign V, D and J gene segments, CDR3 sequences were aligned to IMGT reference sequences. For a sequence to be retained, a match of at least six nucleotides to both a V gene segment and a J gene segment was required. A rearrangement counted as productive if the CDR3 had no stop codons and remained in frame with V and J, and every other rearrangement counted as non-productive. CDR3 was defined by IMGT convention, running from the second conserved V-encoded cysteine to the conserved J-encoded phenylalanine. The earlier analysis of some 580 of the donors excluded any sequence lacking an unambiguous match to a single V gene segment. An earlier analysis of several hundred of the donors called V segments functional above 56.7% productive rearrangements and segregating when the between-donor standard deviation exceeded 5%. A statistical classification framework was developed to diagnose cytomegalovirus status using the catalog of TCR beta chain sequences. In a later analysis, TCR nucleotide sequences were compared against IMGT/GENE-DB human TR gene sequences so that V and J genes could be assigned. Using the TCRdist pipeline, a later analysis assigned CDR3 sequences along with most-parsimonious VDJ recombination scenarios. In a later analysis, each TCR beta chain was defined by its CDR3 amino acid sequence together with its V-gene family, and reads lacking a unique V-gene family were excluded. As a way to deal with suspected cross-contamination and a sequencing artifact, a later analysis dropped 450 to 700 nucleotide sequences that were highly shared and had low generation probability. For each public chain, a later analysis derived a clonal expansion index from normalized ranks of inferred template counts within each repertoire. In a later analysis, generation probabilities were computed with a VDJ recombination model fitted to out-of-frame rearrangements, and the resulting probabilities were checked against IGoR. A later analysis scored TCR-TCR, TCR-HLA and TCR-CMV co-occurrence with hypergeometric tests, applying a repertoire-size bias correction to TCR pairs. A later analysis estimated false discovery rates by permuting HLA or CMV assignments 20 times. In a later analysis, co-occurring TCRs were grouped using DBSCAN, with TCRdist sequence similarity added in when clustering inside HLA-allele-positive subsets. Repertoires with fewer than 30,000 or more than 120,000 public chains were left out of co-occurrence clustering, as were a handful of repertoires with anomalous nucleotide sharing. Imported from immuneACCESS, the table was reduced by TCRdb to in-frame sequences with V and J called. These copies leave out some clones; in studies compared against another copy, an unresolved V gene accounts for under half, and the cause of the remainder is not known. V and J calls and clone size are as listed in that table; D and trimming were resolved from the DNA. The sample table holds about 93,000 clones, of which 77% were seen once. Of the sample, roughly 2% falls within the top ten clones.

The cohort consisted of 650 to 700 healthy bone marrow donors. At the time of sampling, all cohort members were nominally healthy, though unrecorded immune exposures were likely present. The donor tested CMV seronegative, placing the donor among the 350 or so seronegative members of the cohort. Each donor provided a peripheral blood sample, and peripheral blood mononuclear cells were used for TCR beta sequencing. Genomic DNA was extracted from the blood cell samples with the Qiagen DNeasy Blood Extraction Kit. The clonotype was recovered from a boy younger than 18 in good health and CMV-seronegative. The sample consisted of PBMCs.

The DNA is as follows: TGCGCCAGCAGCCAAGGATCCGAGCCTCAGGGCTACGAGCAGTACTTC. Translated, it gives CASSQGSEPQGYEQYF. The rearranged segments are TRBV4-1 and TRBJ2-7, with a tentative D gene TRBD1 over 5 matching bases. CDR1 and CDR2 were assigned from the germline V gene as MGHRA and YSYEKL. The CDR3, from cysteine to phenylalanine, totals 16 residues. Just the 48-base CDR3 DNA is kept, in frame starting at base 1. V drops 1 base and J drops 3 bases, leaving 16 bases in between.